This T cell receptor beta chain originates from a study of shared clonotypes between healthy human individuals. Study details: Three plates each covered CD4 naive and memory; CD8 naive two, CD8 memory one.

Note on this clone: What it binds is unknown.

Using immunoSEQ multiplex PCR, the repertoire was profiled, and TCRdb retains in-frame clones only, with some absent. The data contain 2.5 million or so clones, just over 90% of them singletons. Study results and limitations: Non-shared clonotypes had lower generation probabilities than clonotypes shared by all four sorted-subset donors. Estimated richness values were generally larger in naive subsets than in memory subsets. Rarefaction exposed incomplete sorted-subset sequencing despite large depth.

Germline loops: CDR1 SGHNT, CDR2 YYREEE (reference sequence). The V end lost 2 bases, the J end lost 0 bases, and 11 bases lay between the germline ends. The CDR3 covers 16 residues. This clonotype was obtained from a young man in good health. Sequenced: naive CD4+ T cells sorted from blood. Subset indicated: CD45RA+ positively selected. The genes are TRBV5-4 and TRBJ2-2; D perhaps matches TRBD2 (6 bases). Here the CDR3 reads CASSFGASANTGELFF. CDR3 nucleotide sequence: TGTGCCAGCAGCTTTGGGGCTAGCGCGAACACCGGGGAGCTGTTTTTT.